Each of the 3 T cell receptor beta chains below was sequenced from the same sample in a study of CD8 T cells in Susac syndrome. The authors reverse transcribed roughly 0.5 to 1 ug RNA with random hexamers. One entry per CDR3 protein results from TCRdb running MiXCR on the immunoSEQ multiplex PCR reads. The sample has approximately 300,000 distinct CDR3 sequences; 89% are singletons. The sample was CD8+ T cells from PBMCs. The receptors were sampled from a human donor with multiple sclerosis.

The chain joins TRBV25-1 to TRBJ1-6; no clear D. From germline, CDR1 is MGHDK and CDR2 SYGVNS. Trimming removed 5 bases at V and 4 bases at J, with 9 bases between. CDR3 length equals 14 residues. CDR3 sequence (DNA): TGTGCCAGCAGTCTCGTGGGGTATAATTCACCCCTCCACTTT. Encoded protein: CASSLVGYNSPLHF.

The CDR3 bases are TGTGCCAGCAGCCCAGAGCTAGGGAGGGGGCGCGTCGGGGCCAACGTCCTGACTTTC. It codes for CASSPELGRGRVGANVLTF. The chain has TRBV7-9 and TRBJ2-6; possibly TRBD1 or TRBD2 for D (7 bases each). This CDR3 has 19 residues. V was trimmed by 5 bases and J by 4 bases, leaving 24 bases between them. Germline lookup yields CDR1 SEHNR and CDR2 FQNEAQ (reference sequence).

This chain joins TRBV11-3 and TRBJ1-5; no reliable D call. Germline assignment: CDR1 SGHNT and CDR2 YENEEA. V was trimmed by 4 bases and J by 2 bases, leaving 15 bases between them. The CDR3 is made up of 16 amino acids. The CDR3 sequence is CASSSRTLRRNQPQHF. CDR3 DNA: TGTGCCAGCAGCTCGAGGACTCTACGGCGCAATCAGCCCCAGCATTTT.